These T cell receptor beta chains were read from a single sample in a study of T cell repertoires in cytomegalovirus infection. Their specific antigens are unknown. One entry per CDR3 protein results from TCRdb running MiXCR on the reads. The table shows approximately 110,000 distinct CDR3 sequences, with around 10% occurring only once. Sequencing was done on a sample of PBMCs, sequenced either directly or after in vitro stimulation (not recorded which). Receptor source: a human donor in good health (CMV status not recorded). Some clones in this sample may be carry-over from other donors' samples. The CDR3 runs from the conserved cysteine through the conserved F or W. The D gene is left open where the match is weak. The size field is filled for only some rows; it gives once, few, many or a size class.

v_call: TRBV7-2; clone_size: many; j_call: TRBJ2-5; d_call: NA; cdr3_aa: CASSLGPTDIETQYF; cdr3_nt: TGTGCCAGCAGCTTAGGGCCTACAGACATAGAGACCCAGTACTTC
v_call: TRBV30; clone_size: few; j_call: TRBJ1-2; d_call: NA; cdr3_aa: CASMQVRYGYTF; cdr3_nt: TGTGCCTCCATGCAGGTCCGCTATGGCTACACCTTC
v_call: TRBV24-1; clone_size: NA; j_call: TRBJ2-5; d_call: TRBD1; cdr3_aa: CATRGTDGTQYF; cdr3_nt: TGTGCCACCAGGGGGACAGACGGGACCCAGTACTTC
v_call: TRBV7-2; clone_size: many; j_call: TRBJ2-1; d_call: NA; cdr3_aa: CASSSKGPSYNEQFF; cdr3_nt: TGTGCCAGCAGCTCAAAGGGACCGTCTTACAATGAGCAGTTCTTC
v_call: TRBV7-2; clone_size: many; j_call: TRBJ2-1; d_call: NA; cdr3_aa: CASSLVGRISNEQFF; cdr3_nt: TGTGCCAGCAGCTTAGTTGGACGGATCTCAAATGAGCAGTTCTTC
v_call: TRBV11-3; clone_size: NA; j_call: TRBJ2-1; d_call: NA; cdr3_aa: CASSSRGSSSYNEQFF; cdr3_nt: TGTGCCAGCAGCTCACGGGGATCAAGCTCCTACAATGAGCAGTTCTTC
v_call: TRBV7-8; clone_size: NA; j_call: TRBJ2-3; d_call: NA; cdr3_aa: CASSGVNVDTQYF; cdr3_nt: TGTGCCAGCAGCGGAGTGAATGTAGATACGCAGTATTTT
v_call: TRBV6-5; clone_size: NA; j_call: TRBJ1-1; d_call: NA; cdr3_aa: CASRMGQLNTEAFF; cdr3_nt: TGTGCCAGCAGGATGGGACAATTGAACACTGAAGCTTTCTTT
v_call: TRBV12-3/TRBV12-4; clone_size: few; j_call: TRBJ1-4; d_call: TRBD1; cdr3_aa: CAASMTGTEKLFF; cdr3_nt: TGTGCCGCCAGCATGACAGGGACCGAAAAACTGTTTTTT
v_call: TRBV6-5; clone_size: NA; j_call: TRBJ1-5; d_call: TRBD1; cdr3_aa: CASRPGQGEGNQPQHF; cdr3_nt: TGTGCCAGCAGGCCGGGACAGGGAGAAGGCAATCAGCCCCAGCATTTT
v_call: TRBV12-3/TRBV12-4; clone_size: NA; j_call: TRBJ2-7; d_call: NA; cdr3_aa: CASSLRPRNEQYF; cdr3_nt: TGTGCCAGCAGTTTAAGACCCCGAAACGAGCAGTACTTC
v_call: TRBV7-2; clone_size: many; j_call: TRBJ2-3; d_call: TRBD1; cdr3_aa: CASSLGQGATDTQYF; cdr3_nt: TGTGCCAGCAGCTTAGGACAGGGGGCCACAGATACGCAGTATTTT
v_call: TRBV30; clone_size: NA; j_call: TRBJ1-2; d_call: NA; cdr3_aa: CAWGSYGYTF; cdr3_nt: TGTGCCTGGGGATCCTATGGCTACACCTTC
v_call: TRBV12-3/TRBV12-4; clone_size: many; j_call: TRBJ2-5; d_call: NA; cdr3_aa: CASSSGLLKETQYF; cdr3_nt: TGTGCCAGCAGTTCCGGACTCTTAAAAGAGACCCAGTACTTC
v_call: TRBV5-4; clone_size: many; j_call: TRBJ2-3; d_call: NA; cdr3_aa: CASSLDGTTDTQYF; cdr3_nt: TGTGCCAGCAGCTTGGACGGGACCACAGATACGCAGTATTTT
v_call: TRBV7-6; clone_size: few; j_call: TRBJ1-1; d_call: NA; cdr3_aa: CASSPTGVYRNTEAFF; cdr3_nt: TGTGCCAGCAGCCCAACAGGCGTTTATAGGAACACTGAAGCTTTCTTT
v_call: TRBV4-2; clone_size: NA; j_call: TRBJ1-2; d_call: TRBD1; cdr3_aa: CASSQAQAGGNYGYTF; cdr3_nt: TGTGCCAGCAGCCAAGCGCAGGCAGGGGGCAACTATGGCTACACCTTC
v_call: TRBV7-2; clone_size: many; j_call: TRBJ2-1; d_call: NA; cdr3_aa: CASSAHNEQFF; cdr3_nt: TGTGCCAGCTCAGCCCACAATGAGCAGTTCTTC
v_call: TRBV10-1; clone_size: NA; j_call: TRBJ2-3; d_call: NA; cdr3_aa: CASSAERNPDTQYF; cdr3_nt: TGCGCCAGCAGTGCCGAAAGGAATCCAGATACGCAGTATTTT
v_call: TRBV7-2; clone_size: many; j_call: TRBJ2-5; d_call: NA; cdr3_aa: CASRLTVQETQYF; cdr3_nt: TGTGCCAGCAGGTTAACAGTCCAAGAGACCCAGTACTTC
v_call: TRBV4-3; clone_size: few; j_call: TRBJ2-2; d_call: NA; cdr3_aa: CASSQDSAGELFF; cdr3_nt: TGCGCCAGCAGCCAAGACAGTGCCGGGGAGCTGTTTTTT
v_call: TRBV23-1; clone_size: many; j_call: TRBJ2-5; d_call: NA; cdr3_aa: CASSLRTEYPPGTQYF; cdr3_nt: TGCGCCAGCAGTCTGAGGACAGAGTACCCCCCTGGGACCCAGTACTTC
v_call: TRBV7-2; clone_size: many; j_call: TRBJ2-1; d_call: TRBD2; cdr3_aa: CASSLVAGGYDEQFF; cdr3_nt: TGTGCCAGCAGCTTAGTTGCGGGAGGGTACGATGAGCAGTTCTTC
v_call: TRBV12-3/TRBV12-4; clone_size: many; j_call: TRBJ2-3; d_call: NA; cdr3_aa: CASSLRSRSTDTQYF; cdr3_nt: TGTGCCAGCAGTTTAAGGTCGCGGAGCACAGATACGCAGTATTTT
v_call: TRBV7-8; clone_size: many; j_call: TRBJ1-6; d_call: NA; cdr3_aa: CASSITGSNSPLHF; cdr3_nt: TGTGCCAGCAGCATTACAGGGAGTAATTCACCCCTCCACTTT
v_call: TRBV12-3/TRBV12-4; clone_size: NA; j_call: TRBJ2-5; d_call: NA; cdr3_aa: CASSSTGVKETQYF; cdr3_nt: TGTGCCAGCAGTTCCACCGGGGTTAAAGAGACCCAGTACTTC
v_call: TRBV7-2; clone_size: many; j_call: TRBJ2-2; d_call: TRBD2; cdr3_aa: CASSLVAVGTSGYTGELFF; cdr3_nt: TGTGCCAGCAGCTTAGTTGCGGTAGGGACTAGCGGATACACCGGGGAGCTGTTTTTT
v_call: TRBV20-1; clone_size: NA; j_call: TRBJ1-2; d_call: NA; cdr3_aa: CSAREGSRYGYTF; cdr3_nt: TGCAGTGCTAGAGAGGGATCCCGCTATGGCTACACCTTC
v_call: TRBV19; clone_size: NA; j_call: TRBJ1-2; d_call: NA; cdr3_aa: CASSRRSSGVYGYTF; cdr3_nt: TGTGCCAGTAGTCGCCGGTCATCGGGTGTATATGGCTACACCTTC
v_call: TRBV6-6; clone_size: NA; j_call: TRBJ2-4; d_call: TRBD1; cdr3_aa: CATTGQGFNIQYF; cdr3_nt: TGTGCCACTACGGGACAGGGGTTTAACATTCAGTACTTC
v_call: TRBV19; clone_size: many; j_call: TRBJ2-3; d_call: NA; cdr3_aa: CASSLNGGWADTQYF; cdr3_nt: TGTGCCAGTAGTCTCAACGGTGGATGGGCAGATACGCAGTATTTT
v_call: TRBV2; clone_size: NA; j_call: TRBJ2-5; d_call: NA; cdr3_aa: CASSKQTLETQYF; cdr3_nt: TGTGCCAGCAGTAAACAAACCTTGGAGACCCAGTACTTC
v_call: TRBV7-9; clone_size: many; j_call: TRBJ2-1; d_call: TRBD2; cdr3_aa: CASSHKIQGGGSYNEQFF; cdr3_nt: TGTGCCAGCAGCCATAAAATCCAGGGCGGGGGGTCCTACAATGAGCAGTTCTTC
v_call: TRBV5-1; clone_size: NA; j_call: TRBJ2-3; d_call: NA; cdr3_aa: CASSLNGYSTDTQYF; cdr3_nt: TGCGCCAGCAGCTTAAACGGGTATAGCACAGATACGCAGTATTTT
v_call: TRBV19; clone_size: few; j_call: TRBJ2-1; d_call: NA; cdr3_aa: CASKQGAGFNEQFF; cdr3_nt: TGTGCCAGTAAACAAGGCGCGGGTTTCAATGAGCAGTTCTTC
v_call: TRBV7-2; clone_size: NA; j_call: TRBJ1-2; d_call: NA; cdr3_aa: CASSLALGRVNGYTF; cdr3_nt: TGTGCCAGCAGCTTAGCGCTCGGCAGGGTTAATGGCTACACCTTC
v_call: TRBV2; clone_size: NA; j_call: TRBJ2-3; d_call: NA; cdr3_aa: CASTQAGLWYF; cdr3_nt: TGTGCCAGCACCCAGGCAGGACTGTGGTATTTT
v_call: TRBV13; clone_size: few; j_call: TRBJ2-2; d_call: NA; cdr3_aa: CASSLAGVNTGELFF; cdr3_nt: TGTGCCAGCAGCTTAGCGGGAGTGAACACCGGGGAGCTGTTTTTT
v_call: TRBV28; clone_size: few; j_call: TRBJ1-2; d_call: TRBD1; cdr3_aa: CASRAGQGTYGYTF; cdr3_nt: TGTGCCAGCAGGGCTGGACAGGGGACCTATGGCTACACCTTC
v_call: TRBV7-3; clone_size: NA; j_call: TRBJ1-4; d_call: TRBD1; cdr3_aa: CASSFSRDSPQGEKLFF; cdr3_nt: TGTGCCAGCAGCTTCTCCCGGGACAGTCCTCAGGGTGAAAAACTGTTTTTT
v_call: TRBV6-6; clone_size: NA; j_call: TRBJ1-5; d_call: NA; cdr3_aa: CASSPWKGGTSNQPQHF; cdr3_nt: TGTGCCAGCAGCCCCTGGAAGGGAGGGACGAGCAATCAGCCCCAGCATTTT
v_call: TRBV7-2; clone_size: many; j_call: TRBJ1-4; d_call: NA; cdr3_aa: CASSSSRGEKLFF; cdr3_nt: TGTGCCAGCAGCTCAAGCCGGGGCGAAAAACTGTTTTTT
v_call: TRBV7-8; clone_size: many; j_call: TRBJ2-7; d_call: TRBD2; cdr3_aa: CASSLVSSGSSEQYF; cdr3_nt: TGTGCCAGCAGCTTAGTATCCAGCGGGAGTAGCGAGCAGTACTTC
v_call: TRBV7-2; clone_size: NA; j_call: TRBJ2-5; d_call: TRBD2; cdr3_aa: CASSLGGGGQETQYF; cdr3_nt: TGTGCCAGCAGCTTAGGGGGGGGGGGGCAAGAGACCCAGTACTTC
v_call: TRBV27; clone_size: many; j_call: TRBJ1-1; d_call: NA; cdr3_aa: CASSLISTSQARLEAFF; cdr3_nt: TGTGCCAGCAGTTTAATTTCGACCTCCCAAGCTCGGTTGGAAGCTTTCTTT
v_call: TRBV2; clone_size: NA; j_call: TRBJ2-3; d_call: TRBD2; cdr3_aa: CASSEQPSGSTDTQYF; cdr3_nt: TGTGCCAGCAGTGAACAGCCTAGCGGTAGCACAGATACGCAGTATTTT
v_call: TRBV19; clone_size: many; j_call: TRBJ2-3; d_call: NA; cdr3_aa: CASSILLSGTQYF; cdr3_nt: TGTGCCAGTTCGATTCTGCTTAGCGGTACGCAGTATTTT
v_call: TRBV6-6; clone_size: few; j_call: TRBJ2-7; d_call: NA; cdr3_aa: CASTYDRQGGEQYF; cdr3_nt: TGTGCCAGCACCTACGACAGGCAAGGGGGGGAGCAGTACTTC
v_call: TRBV20-1; clone_size: many; j_call: TRBJ2-1; d_call: NA; cdr3_aa: CSAREPPLRGDEQFF; cdr3_nt: TGCAGTGCTAGGGAACCCCCCCTCCGGGGCGATGAGCAGTTCTTC
v_call: TRBV7-6; clone_size: NA; j_call: TRBJ1-1; d_call: NA; cdr3_aa: CASSLITGSEAFF; cdr3_nt: TGTGCCAGCAGCTTAATAACAGGGAGTGAAGCTTTCTTT
v_call: TRBV7-9; clone_size: many; j_call: TRBJ2-1; d_call: TRBD2; cdr3_aa: CASSYRGVGVYNEQFF; cdr3_nt: TGTGCCAGCAGTTATCGGGGGGTTGGGGTATACAATGAGCAGTTCTTC
v_call: TRBV5-6; clone_size: few; j_call: TRBJ2-1; d_call: TRBD2; cdr3_aa: CASSFLAGVRDEQFF; cdr3_nt: TGTGCCAGCAGCTTCCTAGCGGGAGTAAGGGATGAGCAGTTCTTC
v_call: TRBV20-1; clone_size: few; j_call: TRBJ1-6; d_call: NA; cdr3_aa: CSARDPGAVWSPLHF; cdr3_nt: TGCAGTGCTAGAGATCCCGGGGCGGTCTGGTCACCCCTCCACTTT
v_call: TRBV7-6; clone_size: many; j_call: TRBJ2-3; d_call: NA; cdr3_aa: CASSLESRNTQYF; cdr3_nt: TGTGCCAGCAGCTTAGAATCGAGGAATACGCAGTATTTT
v_call: TRBV6-2/TRBV6-3; clone_size: many; j_call: TRBJ1-4; d_call: NA; cdr3_aa: CASTDSEKLFF; cdr3_nt: TGTGCCAGCACGGACAGCGAAAAACTGTTTTTT